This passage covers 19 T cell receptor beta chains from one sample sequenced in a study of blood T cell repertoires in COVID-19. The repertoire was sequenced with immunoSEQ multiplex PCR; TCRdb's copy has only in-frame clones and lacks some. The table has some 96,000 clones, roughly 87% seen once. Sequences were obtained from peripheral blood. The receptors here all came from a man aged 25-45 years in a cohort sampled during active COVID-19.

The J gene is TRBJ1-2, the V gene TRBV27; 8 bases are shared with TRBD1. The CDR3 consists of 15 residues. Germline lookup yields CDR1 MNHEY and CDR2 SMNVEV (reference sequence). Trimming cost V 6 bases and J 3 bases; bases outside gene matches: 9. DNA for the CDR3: TGTGCCAGCAGGACAAGGACAGGGATCTACTATGGCTACACCTTC. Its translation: CASRTRTGIYYGYTF.

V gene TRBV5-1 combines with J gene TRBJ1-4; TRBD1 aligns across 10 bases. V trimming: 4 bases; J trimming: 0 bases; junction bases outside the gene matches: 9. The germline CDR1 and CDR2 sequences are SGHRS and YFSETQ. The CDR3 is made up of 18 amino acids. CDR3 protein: CASSIRQGAKATNEKLFF. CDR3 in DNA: TGCGCCAGCAGCATTCGACAGGGGGCGAAAGCAACTAATGAAAAACTGTTTTTT.

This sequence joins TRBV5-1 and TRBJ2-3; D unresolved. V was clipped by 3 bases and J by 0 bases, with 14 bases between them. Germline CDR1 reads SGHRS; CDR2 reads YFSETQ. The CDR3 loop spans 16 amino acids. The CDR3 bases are TGCGCCAGCAGCTCGGCGGCGGATATAAGCACAGATACGCAGTATTTT. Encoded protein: CASSSAADISTDTQYF.

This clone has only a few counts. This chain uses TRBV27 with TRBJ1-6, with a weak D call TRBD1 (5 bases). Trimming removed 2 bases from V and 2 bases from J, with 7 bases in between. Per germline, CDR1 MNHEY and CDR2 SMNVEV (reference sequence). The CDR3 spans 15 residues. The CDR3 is CASSLMTAYNSPLHF. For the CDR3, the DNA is TGTGCCAGCAGTTTAATGACAGCCTATAATTCACCCCTCCACTTT.

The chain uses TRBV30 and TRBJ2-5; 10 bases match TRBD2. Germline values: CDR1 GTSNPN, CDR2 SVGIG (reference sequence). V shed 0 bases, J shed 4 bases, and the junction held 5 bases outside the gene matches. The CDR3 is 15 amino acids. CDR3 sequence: CAWSVAGGAGETQYF. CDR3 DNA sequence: TGTGCCTGGAGTGTAGCGGGGGGGGCGGGAGAGACCCAGTACTTC.

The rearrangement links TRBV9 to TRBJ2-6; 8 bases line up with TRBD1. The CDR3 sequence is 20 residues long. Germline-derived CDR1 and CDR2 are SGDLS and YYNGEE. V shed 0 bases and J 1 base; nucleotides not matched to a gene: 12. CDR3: CASSVARTGKGISGANVLTF. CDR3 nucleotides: TGTGCCAGCAGCGTAGCTAGGACAGGGAAGGGAATTTCTGGGGCCAACGTCCTGACTTTC.

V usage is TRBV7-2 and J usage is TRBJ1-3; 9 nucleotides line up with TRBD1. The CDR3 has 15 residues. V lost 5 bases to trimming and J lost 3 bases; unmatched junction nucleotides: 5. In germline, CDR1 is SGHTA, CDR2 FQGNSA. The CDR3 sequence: CASSPRTGVGNTIYF. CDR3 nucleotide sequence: TGTGCCAGCAGCCCACGGACAGGGGTTGGAAACACCATATATTTT.

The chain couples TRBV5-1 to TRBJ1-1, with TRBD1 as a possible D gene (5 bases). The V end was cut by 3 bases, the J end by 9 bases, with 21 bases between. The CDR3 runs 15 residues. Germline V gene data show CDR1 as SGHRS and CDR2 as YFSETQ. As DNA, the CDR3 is TGCGCCAGCAGCTCAGACCTTTCGGGACTCCCCAAAGCTTTCTTT. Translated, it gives CASSSDLSGLPKAFF.

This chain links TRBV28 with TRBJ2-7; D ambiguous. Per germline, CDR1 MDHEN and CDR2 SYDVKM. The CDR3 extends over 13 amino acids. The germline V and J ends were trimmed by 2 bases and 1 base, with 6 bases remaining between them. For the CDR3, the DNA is TGTGCCAGCAGTTTAGCCGGGTCCTACGAGCAGTACTTC. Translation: CASSLAGSYEQYF.

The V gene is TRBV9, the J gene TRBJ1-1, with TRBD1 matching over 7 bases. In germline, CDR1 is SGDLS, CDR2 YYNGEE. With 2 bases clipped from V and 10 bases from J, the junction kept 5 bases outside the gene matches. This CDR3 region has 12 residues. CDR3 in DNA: TGTGCCAGCAGCGTGATAGACAGGGTAGCTTTCTTT. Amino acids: CASSVIDRVAFF.

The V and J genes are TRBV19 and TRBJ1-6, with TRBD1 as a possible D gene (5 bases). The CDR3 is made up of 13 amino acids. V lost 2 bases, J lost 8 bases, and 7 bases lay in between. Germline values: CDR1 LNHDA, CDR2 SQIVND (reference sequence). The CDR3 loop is CASSIWGDSPLHF. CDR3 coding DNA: TGTGCCAGTAGTATATGGGGGGATTCACCCCTCCACTTT.

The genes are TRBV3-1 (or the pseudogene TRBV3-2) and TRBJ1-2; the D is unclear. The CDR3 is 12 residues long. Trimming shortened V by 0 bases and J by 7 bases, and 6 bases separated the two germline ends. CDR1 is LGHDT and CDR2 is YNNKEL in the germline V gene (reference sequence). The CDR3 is CASSQEGGGYTF. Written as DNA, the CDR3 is TGTGCCAGCAGCCAAGAGGGAGGTGGCTACACCTTC.

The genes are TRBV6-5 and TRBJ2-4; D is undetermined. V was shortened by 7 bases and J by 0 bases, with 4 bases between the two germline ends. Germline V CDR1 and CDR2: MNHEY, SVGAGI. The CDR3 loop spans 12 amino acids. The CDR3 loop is CASNGAKNIQYF. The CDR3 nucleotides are TGTGCCAGCAACGGAGCCAAAAACATTCAGTACTTC.

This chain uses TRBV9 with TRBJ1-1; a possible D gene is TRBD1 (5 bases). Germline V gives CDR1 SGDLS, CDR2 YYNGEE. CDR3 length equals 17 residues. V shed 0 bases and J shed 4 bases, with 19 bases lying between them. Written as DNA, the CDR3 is TGTGCCAGCAGCGTAGACCGCTCGCCTGGGGCGCCCACTGAAGCTTTCTTT. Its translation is CASSVDRSPGAPTEAFF.

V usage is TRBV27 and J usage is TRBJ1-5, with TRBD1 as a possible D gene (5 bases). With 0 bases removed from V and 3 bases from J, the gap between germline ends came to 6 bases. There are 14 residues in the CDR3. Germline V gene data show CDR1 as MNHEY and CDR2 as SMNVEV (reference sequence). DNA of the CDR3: TGTGCCAGCAGTTTATCGACAGTCAATCAGCCCCAGCATTTT. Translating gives CASSLSTVNQPQHF.

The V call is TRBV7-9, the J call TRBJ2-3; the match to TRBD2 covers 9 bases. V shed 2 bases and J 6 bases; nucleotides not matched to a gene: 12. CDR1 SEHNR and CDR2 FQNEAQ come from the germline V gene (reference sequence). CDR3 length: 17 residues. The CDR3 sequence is CASSLWRGGPFGDTQYF. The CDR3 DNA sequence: TGTGCCAGCAGCTTATGGCGGGGGGGGCCATTCGGCGATACGCAGTATTTT.

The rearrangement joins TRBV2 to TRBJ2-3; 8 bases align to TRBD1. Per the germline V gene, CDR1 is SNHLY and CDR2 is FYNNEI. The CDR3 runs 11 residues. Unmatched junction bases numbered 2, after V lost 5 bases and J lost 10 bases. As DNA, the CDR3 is TGTGCCAGCAGTTACAGGGGGGCGCAGTATTTT. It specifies CASSYRGAQYF.

Here the CDR3 DNA reads TGTGCCAGCAGCTTGGTCAGGAACGAGCAGTACTTC. This sequence encodes CASSLVRNEQYF. This rearrangement joins TRBV5-5 to TRBJ2-7, with no clear D. V lost 0 bases to trimming and J lost 5 bases, with 6 bases between them. This CDR3 has 12 amino acids. Per the germline V gene, CDR1 is SGHKS and CDR2 is YYEKEE (reference sequence).

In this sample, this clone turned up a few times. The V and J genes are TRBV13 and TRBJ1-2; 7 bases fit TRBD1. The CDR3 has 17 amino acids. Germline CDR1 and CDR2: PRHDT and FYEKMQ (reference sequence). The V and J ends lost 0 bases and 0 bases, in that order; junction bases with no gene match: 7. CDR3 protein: CASSLGARDRSNYGYTF. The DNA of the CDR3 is TGTGCCAGCAGCTTAGGGGCTAGGGACAGATCTAACTATGGCTACACCTTC.